This T cell receptor (beta chain) emerged from a study of blood T cell repertoires in COVID-19. Repertoires were generated with immunoSEQ multiplex PCR, while TCRdb's copy carries only in-frame clones and drops some. The repertoire holds around 180,000 clones, with about four fifths as singletons. This sequence was found in a woman of 80 years or more with COVID-19, enrolled during active disease. The sample consisted of peripheral blood.

The CDR3 reads CASSSWTGGPNQPQHF. The CDR3 DNA sequence: TGTGCCAGTAGTTCCTGGACAGGGGGGCCCAATCAGCCCCAGCATTTT. The chain joins TRBV19 to TRBJ1-5, with 10 bases fitting TRBD1. The CDR3 extends over 16 amino acids. The trim removed 5 bases at V and 3 bases at J, leaving 7 bases unmatched. Per the germline V gene, CDR1 is LNHDA and CDR2 is SQIVND (reference sequence).